These T cell receptor beta chains were read from a single sample in a study of T cells in Graves' hyperthyroidism and ophthalmopathy. From the multiplex PCR reads, TCRdb called clonotypes with MiXCR, one entry per CDR3 protein. The data contain approximately 360,000 distinct CDR3 sequences, about 15% of them singletons. Input material: blood. The receptors were sampled from a woman between 18 and 29 years old with Graves' hyperthyroidism that later progressed to Graves' ophthalmopathy. Each CDR3 is given with its conserved first and last residue. A D gene is named only where the DNA matches it firmly. Clone size is not always given. Where it is, it says once, few, many or a class for expanded clones.

d_call	clone_size	v_call	j_call	cdr3_aa	cdr3_nt
TRBD2	-	TRBV20-1	TRBJ2-7	CSATSLAESTYEQYF	TGCAGTGCTACGTCACTAGCGGAGTCGACCTACGAGCAGTACTTC
-	many	TRBV11-2	TRBJ2-1	CASSLVFRRNEQFF	TGTGCCAGCAGCTTAGTTTTCCGGAGGAACGAGCAGTTCTTC
TRBD2	many	TRBV28	TRBJ2-7	CASSFSGRAYEQYF	TGTGCCAGCAGCTTTAGCGGGAGGGCCTACGAGCAGTACTTC
TRBD2	-	TRBV19	TRBJ2-1	CASSIRRAGGPYNEQFF	TGTGCCAGTAGTATACGTAGAGCGGGAGGGCCTTACAATGAGCAGTTCTTC
-	-	TRBV4-1	TRBJ1-3	CASSQVWTPGNTIYF	TGCGCCAGCAGCCAAGTTTGGACACCTGGAAACACCATATATTTT
-	-	TRBV6-2/TRBV6-3	TRBJ2-5	CASSYNLEGSQETQYF	TGTGCCAGCAGTTACAATCTGGAAGGGTCCCAAGAGACCCAGTACTTC
TRBD1	few	TRBV7-9	TRBJ2-5	CASSRIIGQGKMETQYF	TGTGCCAGCAGCCGAATAATCGGACAGGGAAAGATGGAGACCCAGTACTTC
-	many	TRBV2	TRBJ2-1	CASSEWRGIAYNEQFF	TGTGCCAGCAGTGAGTGGAGGGGGATCGCCTACAATGAGCAGTTCTTC
-	-	TRBV14	TRBJ1-1	CASSPPDMWVEAFF	TGTGCCAGCAGCCCCCCCGACATGTGGGTTGAAGCTTTCTTT
-	many	TRBV11-2	TRBJ2-2	CASSSNREGNTGELFF	TGTGCCAGCAGCTCCAACAGGGAAGGGAACACCGGGGAGCTGTTTTTT
-	few	TRBV7-9	TRBJ1-5	CASRGPEDQPQHF	TGTGCCAGTAGAGGACCGGAGGATCAGCCCCAGCATTTT
-	-	TRBV6-6	TRBJ2-1	CASSYSAGTAWLLNEQFF	TGTGCCAGCAGTTACTCAGCTGGCACTGCGTGGTTATTAAATGAGCAGTTCTTC
-	many	TRBV11-2	TRBJ2-1	CASSFPSSSYNEQFF	TGTGCCAGCAGCTTCCCGTCGAGCTCCTACAATGAGCAGTTCTTC
-	-	TRBV6-1	TRBJ2-7	CASSFIGEQYF	TGTGCCAGCAGTTTCATCGGTGAGCAGTACTTC
-	many	TRBV27	TRBJ2-1	CASSLRGTFHYNEQFF	TGTGCCAGCAGTCTTCGCGGGACTTTCCACTACAATGAGCAGTTCTTC
-	-	TRBV4-1	TRBJ1-3	CASSQPGSSGNTIYF	TGCGCCAGCAGCCAACCAGGGAGCTCTGGAAACACCATATATTTT
-	many	TRBV4-1	TRBJ2-5	CASSQGLGETQYF	TGCGCCAGCAGCCAAGGATTAGGAGAGACCCAGTACTTC
-	many	TRBV5-1	TRBJ2-1	CASSLGLRPTPNEQFF	TGCGCCAGCAGCTTGGGGCTCCGGCCGACCCCTAATGAGCAGTTCTTC
-	few	TRBV24-1	TRBJ2-7	CATSDPARPGDEQYF	TGTGCCACCAGTGATCCCGCCCGGCCAGGGGATGAGCAGTACTTC
-	many	TRBV30	TRBJ2-3	CAWSPGPSTDTQYF	TGTGCCTGGAGCCCGGGCCCTAGCACAGATACGCAGTATTTT
TRBD2	-	TRBV20-1	TRBJ2-7	CSASGLAGYEQYF	TGCAGTGCTAGCGGACTAGCGGGGTACGAGCAGTACTTC
-	many	TRBV20-1	TRBJ2-1	CSAITAENYNEQFF	TGCAGTGCTATCACAGCGGAAAACTACAATGAGCAGTTCTTC
-	-	TRBV6-1	TRBJ2-1	CVSSDTLTSRDEQFF	TGTGTCAGCAGTGATACCCTTACTAGTCGGGATGAGCAGTTCTTC
TRBD2	many	TRBV20-1	TRBJ2-5	CSARGSSGRAVQETQYF	TGCAGTGCTAGAGGGTCTAGCGGGAGGGCCGTACAAGAGACCCAGTACTTC
TRBD1	-	TRBV5-1	TRBJ2-6	CASSFPSRTGTGYSGANVLTF	TGCGCCAGCAGCTTCCCGTCCAGGACAGGCACGGGGTATTCTGGGGCCAACGTCCTGACTTTC